This T cell receptor beta chain comes out of a study of molecular identifiers for immune sequencing clone quantification (dated by TCRdb to the late 2010s). Regarding the study in general: In a replicate experiment, RNA from approximately 22,000 or 94,000 naive CD8 T cells was split into five aliquots, four of which were sequenced. This methods study benchmarked molecular-identifier clustering-based TCR repertoire sequencing (MIDCIRS) and TCR RNA copy counting, using CD8 T cells to do so. Results and caveats for the whole study, not just this receptor: In CMV-specific effector cells, clones with more than 20 RNA copies accounted for over 99% of molecules, whereas in naive cells such clones accounted for under 1%. Spiked-in Jurkat TCR RNA (around 9 copies' worth), which is not part of the donor repertoire, was contained in the naive libraries. Spiked-in Jurkat TCR RNA equal to a single cell's worth was reported to be detectable even within one million naive CD8 T cells. Modeling gave around 3.3 recovered TCR RNA copies per cell versus around 10 by digital PCR, implying roughly 28% capture efficiency. Highly expanded clone sizes could be underestimated because identical TCR molecules may share a barcode. When barcode sub-clustering was omitted, TCR diversity was inflated by chimeric consensus sequences, with chimeras reaching as high as 47%.

Libraries of naive CD8 T cells were built from anywhere between roughly 17,000 and 1,000,000 sorted cells, with 10%, 30% or 50% of the purified RNA used. Naive CD8 T cells were FACS-sorted as CD8+CD4-CCR7+CD45RA+ on a BD FACSAria II into RLT Plus buffer. Detection sensitivity was tested by spiking Jurkat RNA equal to around 11 TCR copies' worth into samples containing roughly 17,000-1,100,000 naive CD8 T cells. CD8 T cells were enriched with RosetteSep CD8+ T Cell Enrichment Cocktail and Ficoll-Paque, followed by ACK red cell lysis. This clonotype was counted at least ten times. It lacks a known antigen. No clone much larger than this one lies a single base away; base qualities are absent. Receptors were amplified or captured by PCR. Sequencer: Illumina HiSeq 4000. Bulk TCR libraries were prepared as previously described, using TCR primers listed in Table S5. Purification of total RNA was performed with the Qiagen AllPrep DNA/RNA kit. Before analysis, reads from multiple sequencing runs of the same library were pooled. The paper's processing steps were these. Reads were retained only if the reads had an exact TCR constant sequence, and the retained reads were trimmed to 150 nt and grouped according to their 12-nt molecular barcodes. Reads within each barcode group were sub-clustered using a 15% Levenshtein threshold, and quality-weighted consensus sequences were constructed for each RNA molecule. Non-functional sequences were filtered out, along with any lower-count sequence sitting one edit away from another sequence. On the basis of fitting two negative binomial distributions, barcode sub-clusters with fewer than 20% of the maximum read count were discarded. Using fastp at Q25 and MiXCR, TCRdb reprocessed the public reads and kept productive beta chains. Records with the same CDR3 protein are collapsed into one entry carrying the most frequent genes and DNA. The V and J calls were determined by TCRdb, not by the authors. In all, the sample holds about 65,000 distinct CDR3 sequences, and roughly 20% of those were seen once. The ten largest account for about 1.6% of the sample.

The sample comprised naive CD8+ T cells from blood, with Jurkat cell RNA spiked in. The meaning of the sample's cell subset or site label: FACS-sorted CD8+CD4-CCR7+CD45RA+ naive T cells. The clonotype comes from a human donor in good health. Some libraries in this study had Jurkat cell RNA spiked in.

The nucleotides read TGTGCCAGCAAGGGAGATCGTAGCACAGATACGCAGTATTTT. Its protein is CASKGDRSTDTQYF. The receptor chain draws on TRBV6-6 and TRBJ2-3; a tentative D call is TRBD2 (5 bases match). The CDR3 goes from the cysteine to the phenylalanine over 14 residues. Only the CDR3 part of the read is kept: 42 bases, read in frame from the first base. Trimming at the junction amounts to 7 bases on V and 0 bases on J, and the germline ends lie 11 bases apart. The germline V gene (reference sequence) supplies CDR1 MNHNY and CDR2 SVGAGI.